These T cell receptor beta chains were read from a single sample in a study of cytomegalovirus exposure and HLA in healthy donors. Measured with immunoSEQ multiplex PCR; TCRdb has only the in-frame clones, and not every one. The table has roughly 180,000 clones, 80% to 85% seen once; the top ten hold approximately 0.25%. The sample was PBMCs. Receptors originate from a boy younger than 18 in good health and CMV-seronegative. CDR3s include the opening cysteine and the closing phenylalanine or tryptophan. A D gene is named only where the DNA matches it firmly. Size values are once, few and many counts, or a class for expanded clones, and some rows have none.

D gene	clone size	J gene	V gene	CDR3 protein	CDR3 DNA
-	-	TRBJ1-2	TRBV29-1	CSVAGFQYGYTF	TGCAGCGTAGCAGGGTTCCAATATGGCTACACCTTC
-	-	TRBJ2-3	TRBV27	CASSLPGIDTQYF	TGTGCCAGCAGTTTACCAGGAATAGATACGCAGTATTTT
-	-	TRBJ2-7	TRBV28	CASSFGGASSYEQYF	TGTGCCAGCAGTTTCGGCGGGGCCAGCTCCTACGAGCAGTACTTC
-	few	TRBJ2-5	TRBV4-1	CASSQRGKPETQYF	TGCGCCAGCAGCCAACGCGGGAAACCGGAGACCCAGTACTTC
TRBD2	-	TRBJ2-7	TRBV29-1	CSVEDPLAGPLAEQYF	TGCAGCGTTGAAGATCCACTAGCGGGCCCCCTAGCCGAGCAGTACTTC
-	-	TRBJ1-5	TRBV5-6	CASSTGGRTNNQPQHF	TGTGCCAGCAGCACGGGTGGGCGGACAAATAATCAGCCCCAGCATTTT
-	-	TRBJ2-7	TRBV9	CASSVAGGRYEQYF	TGTGCCAGCAGCGTAGCCGGGGGTAGGTACGAGCAGTACTTC
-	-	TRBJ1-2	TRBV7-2	CASSETNRFGYTF	TGTGCCAGCAGCGAGACGAACAGGTTTGGCTACACCTTC
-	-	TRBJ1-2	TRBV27	CASSLYPRGNYGYTF	TGTGCCAGCAGCCTGTACCCCAGGGGTAACTATGGCTACACCTTC
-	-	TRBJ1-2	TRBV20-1	CSASYGYTF	TGCAGTGCTTCGTATGGCTACACCTTC
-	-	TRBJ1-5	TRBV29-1	CSVGGGNQPQHF	TGCAGCGTTGGGGGGGGCAATCAGCCCCAGCATTTT
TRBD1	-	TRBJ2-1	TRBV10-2	CASSESNRAGGNEQFF	TGCGCCAGCAGTGAGTCGAATCGGGCAGGGGGCAATGAGCAGTTCTTC
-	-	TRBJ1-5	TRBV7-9	CASSLETHQPQHF	TGTGCCAGCAGCTTAGAGACACATCAGCCCCAGCATTTT
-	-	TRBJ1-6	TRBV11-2	CASSARSLGQNSPLHF	TGTGCCAGCAGCGCCCGCAGTTTGGGGCAGAATTCACCCCTCCACTTT
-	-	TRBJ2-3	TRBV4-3	CASSQEGDKSVTDTQYF	TGCGCCAGCAGCCAAGAGGGGGACAAGAGCGTCACAGATACGCAGTATTTT
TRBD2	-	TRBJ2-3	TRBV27	CASSLRVLAGALDTQYF	TGTGCCAGCAGTTTAAGGGTGCTAGCGGGAGCTTTAGATACGCAGTATTTT
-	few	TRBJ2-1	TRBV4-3	CASSQVGWLAGNEQFF	TGCGCCAGCAGCCAAGTCGGGTGGCTAGCTGGCAATGAGCAGTTCTTC
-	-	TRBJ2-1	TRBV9	CASTGNYNEQFF	TGTGCCAGCACGGGAAACTACAATGAGCAGTTCTTC
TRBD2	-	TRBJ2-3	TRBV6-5	CASSYSPSGSIQRQYF	TGTGCCAGCAGTTACTCGCCTAGCGGGTCGATACAGCGGCAGTATTTT
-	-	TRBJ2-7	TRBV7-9	CASSPAPSAYEQYF	TGTGCCAGCAGCCCGGCCCCAAGCGCCTACGAGCAGTACTTC
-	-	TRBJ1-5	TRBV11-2	CASSAHSNQPQHF	TGTGCCAGCAGCGCGCATAGCAATCAGCCCCAGCATTTT
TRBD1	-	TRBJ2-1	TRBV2	CASATSGQGDSNEQFF	TGTGCCAGCGCCACCTCGGGACAGGGGGACTCCAATGAGCAGTTCTTC
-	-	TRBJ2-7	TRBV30	CAWSVAPYEQYF	TGTGCCTGGAGTGTAGCCCCCTACGAGCAGTACTTC
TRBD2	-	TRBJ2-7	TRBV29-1	CSVDSGRNYEQYF	TGCAGCGTTGATAGCGGGCGGAACTACGAGCAGTACTTC
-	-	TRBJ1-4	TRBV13	CASSLYRNEKLFF	TGTGCCAGCAGCTTATACAGGAATGAAAAACTGTTTTTT
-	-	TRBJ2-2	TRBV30	CAWSVTRGNRELFF	TGTGCCTGGAGTGTCACCAGGGGCAACCGGGAGCTGTTTTTT
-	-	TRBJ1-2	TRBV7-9	CASSSMGGDLRANYGYTF	TGTGCCAGCAGCTCCATGGGCGGAGACCTCAGGGCTAACTATGGCTACACCTTC
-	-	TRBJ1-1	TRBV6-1	CASSEWGGWDTEAFF	TGTGCCAGCAGTGAATGGGGGGGCTGGGACACTGAAGCTTTCTTT
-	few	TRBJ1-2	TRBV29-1	CSVDFGGTF	TGCAGCGTTGATTTTGGAGGGACCTTC
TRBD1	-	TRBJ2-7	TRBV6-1	CASRDRGRGTYEQYF	TGTGCCAGCAGGGACCGGGGCAGGGGGACCTACGAGCAGTACTTC
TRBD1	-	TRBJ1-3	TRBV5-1	CASSADRGTSGNTIYF	TGCGCCAGCAGCGCGGACAGGGGGACCTCTGGAAACACCATATATTTT
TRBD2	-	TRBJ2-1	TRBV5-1	CASRPLASGRSNEQFF	TGCGCCAGCAGGCCCCTGGCTAGCGGGAGGAGCAATGAGCAGTTCTTC
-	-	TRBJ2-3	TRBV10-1	CASSESLGQRFVDTQYF	TGCGCCAGCAGTGAGTCATTGGGGCAAAGATTCGTGGATACGCAGTATTTT
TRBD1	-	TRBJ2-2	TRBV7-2	CASSLRGQGAANTGELFF	TGTGCCAGCAGCTTAAGGGGACAGGGGGCAGCTAACACCGGGGAGCTGTTTTTT
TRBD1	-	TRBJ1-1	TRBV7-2	CASSVTGAQSTEAFF	TGTGCCAGCAGCGTCACAGGGGCTCAATCCACTGAAGCTTTCTTT
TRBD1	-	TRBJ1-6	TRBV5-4	CASSATRQGQTLHF	TGTGCCAGCAGCGCAACTCGACAGGGTCAAACCCTCCACTTT
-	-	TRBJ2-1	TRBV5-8	CASSSGAEQFF	TGTGCCAGCAGCTCAGGGGCTGAGCAGTTCTTC
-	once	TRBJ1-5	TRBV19	CASSIAFPLRSNQPQHF	TGTGCCAGTAGTATTGCATTTCCACTGCGGAGCAATCAGCCCCAGCATTTT
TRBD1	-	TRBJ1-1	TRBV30	CAWSILTGGAFF	TGTGCCTGGAGTATCCTGACAGGGGGGGCTTTCTTT